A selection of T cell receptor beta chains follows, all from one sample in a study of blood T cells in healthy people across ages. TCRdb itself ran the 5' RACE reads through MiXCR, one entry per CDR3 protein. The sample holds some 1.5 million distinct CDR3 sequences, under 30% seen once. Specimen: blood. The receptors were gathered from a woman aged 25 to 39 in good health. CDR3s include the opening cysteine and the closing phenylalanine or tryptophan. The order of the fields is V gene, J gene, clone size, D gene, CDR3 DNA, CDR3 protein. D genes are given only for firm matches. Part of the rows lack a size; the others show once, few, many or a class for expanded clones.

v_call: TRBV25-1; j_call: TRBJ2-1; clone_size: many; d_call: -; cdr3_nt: TGTGCCAGCAGCGGTATATCCTACAATGAGCAGTTCTTC; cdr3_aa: CASSGISYNEQFF
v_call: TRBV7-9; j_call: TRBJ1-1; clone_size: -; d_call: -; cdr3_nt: TGTGCCAGCAGCCCCTCGAGGGACGGTCGACTTGAAGCTTTCTTT; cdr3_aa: CASSPSRDGRLEAFF
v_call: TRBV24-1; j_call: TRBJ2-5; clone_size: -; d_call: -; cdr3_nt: TGTGCCACCAGTGATTTCCGGGGGAAAGAGACCCAGTACTTC; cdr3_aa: CATSDFRGKETQYF
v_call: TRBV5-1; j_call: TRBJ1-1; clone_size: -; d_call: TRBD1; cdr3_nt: TGCGCCAGCAGCTCAACCGGACAGGGGCGCGACACTGAAGCTTTCTTT; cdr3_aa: CASSSTGQGRDTEAFF
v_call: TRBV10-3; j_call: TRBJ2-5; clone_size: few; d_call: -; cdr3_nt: TGTGCCATCAATGAGTCTCTAGTAGATTGGTACTTC; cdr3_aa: CAINESLVDWYF
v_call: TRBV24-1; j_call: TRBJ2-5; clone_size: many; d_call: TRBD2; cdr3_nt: TGTGCCACCAGTGATACACTAGCGCGGCAGACCCAGTACTTC; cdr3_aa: CATSDTLARQTQYF
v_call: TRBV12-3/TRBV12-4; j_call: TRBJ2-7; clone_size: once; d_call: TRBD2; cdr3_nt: TGTGCCGGCAGTCCCCGTGTGGGGGGGTACGAGCAGTACTTC; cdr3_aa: CAGSPRVGGYEQYF
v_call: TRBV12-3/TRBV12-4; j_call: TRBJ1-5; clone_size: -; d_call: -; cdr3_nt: TGTGCCAGCAGTTTCGGAGGGGCGCTCAATCAGCCCCAGCATTTT; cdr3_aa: CASSFGGALNQPQHF
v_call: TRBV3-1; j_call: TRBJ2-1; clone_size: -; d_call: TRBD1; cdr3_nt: TGTGCCAGCAGCCATGGAGACAGGGGAGGTGAGCAGTTCTTC; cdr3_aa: CASSHGDRGGEQFF
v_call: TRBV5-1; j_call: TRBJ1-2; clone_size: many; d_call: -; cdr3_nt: TGCGCCAGCAGCTCCGGCAGCGTCTTATATGGCTACACCTTC; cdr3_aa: CASSSGSVLYGYTF
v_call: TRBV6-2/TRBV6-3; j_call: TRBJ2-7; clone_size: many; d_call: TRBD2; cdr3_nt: TGTGCCAGCAGTTCCTACGGGACTAGCGACTCCTACGAGCAGTACTTC; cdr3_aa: CASSSYGTSDSYEQYF
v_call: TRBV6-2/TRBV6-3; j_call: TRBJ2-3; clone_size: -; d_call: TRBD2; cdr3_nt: TGTGCCAGCAGTTACGGGAGGACTAGCGGCACAGATACGCAGTATTTT; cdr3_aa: CASSYGRTSGTDTQYF
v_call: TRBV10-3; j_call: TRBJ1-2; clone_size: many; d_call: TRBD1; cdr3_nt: TGTGCCATCAGTGACATTTACAGGGGGCGGAACTATGGCTACACCTTC; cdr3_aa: CAISDIYRGRNYGYTF
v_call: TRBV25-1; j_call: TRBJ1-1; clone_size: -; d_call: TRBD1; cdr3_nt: TGTGCCAGCGGGACAGGGCAGGGGGCCTGGGGGACTGAAGCTTTCTTT; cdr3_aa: CASGTGQGAWGTEAFF
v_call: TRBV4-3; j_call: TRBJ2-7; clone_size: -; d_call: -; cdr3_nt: TGCGCCAGCAGCCAAGAAGGGCTGAACTACGAGCAGTACTTC; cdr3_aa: CASSQEGLNYEQYF
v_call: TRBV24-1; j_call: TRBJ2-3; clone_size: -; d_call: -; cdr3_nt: TGTGCCACCAGTGAACCTAACACAGATACGCAGTATTTT; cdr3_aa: CATSEPNTDTQYF
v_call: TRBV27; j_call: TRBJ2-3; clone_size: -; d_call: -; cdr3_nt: TGTGCCAGCAGTTTACAACTGGCCTACACAGATACGCAGTATTTT; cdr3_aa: CASSLQLAYTDTQYF
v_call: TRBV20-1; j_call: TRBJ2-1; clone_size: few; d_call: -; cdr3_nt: TGCAGTGCCATCGCCCGGGGCAGTAACAATGAGCAGTTCTTC; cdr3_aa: CSAIARGSNNEQFF
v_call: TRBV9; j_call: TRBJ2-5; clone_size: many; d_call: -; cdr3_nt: TGTGCCAGCAGCGTAGTTGGAGGTCAAGAGACCCAGTACTTC; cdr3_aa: CASSVVGGQETQYF
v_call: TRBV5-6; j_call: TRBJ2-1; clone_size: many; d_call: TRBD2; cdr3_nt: TGTGCCAGCAGCTTTTTTTTTAGCGGGGGGCCCCTTTACAATGAGCAGTTCTTC; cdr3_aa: CASSFFFSGGPLYNEQFF
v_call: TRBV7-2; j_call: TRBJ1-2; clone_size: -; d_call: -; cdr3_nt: TGTGCCAGCAGCTCCGAGGCATCCTCTTACTATGGCTACACCTTC; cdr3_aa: CASSSEASSYYGYTF
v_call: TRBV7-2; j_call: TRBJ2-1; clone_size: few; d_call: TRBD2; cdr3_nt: TGTGCCAGCAGCCCGGGACTAGCGGGAGGGCCGGGCTATGAGCAGTTCTTC; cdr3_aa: CASSPGLAGGPGYEQFF
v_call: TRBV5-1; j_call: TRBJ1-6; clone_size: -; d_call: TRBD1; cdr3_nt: TGCGCCAGCAGCCGGACAGGGGGCTACGATAATTCACCCCTCCACTTT; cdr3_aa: CASSRTGGYDNSPLHF
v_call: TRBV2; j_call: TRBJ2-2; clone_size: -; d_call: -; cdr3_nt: TGTGCCAGCATCGAGGGGACGAACACCGGGGAGCTGTTTTTT; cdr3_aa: CASIEGTNTGELFF
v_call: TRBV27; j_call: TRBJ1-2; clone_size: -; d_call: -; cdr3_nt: TGTGCCAGCAGTAAACGGGACGGGATTGGATATGGCTACACCTTC; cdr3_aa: CASSKRDGIGYGYTF
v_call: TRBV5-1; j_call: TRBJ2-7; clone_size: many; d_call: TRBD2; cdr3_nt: TGCGCCAGCAGCTTGCTCGCGGGAGCCTACGAGCAGTACTTC; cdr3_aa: CASSLLAGAYEQYF
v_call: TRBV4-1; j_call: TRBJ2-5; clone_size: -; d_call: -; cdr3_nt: TGCGCCAGCAGCCACACCCGGGGGGCAGGGGGTGTTGAGGAGACCCAGTACTTC; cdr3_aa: CASSHTRGAGGVEETQYF
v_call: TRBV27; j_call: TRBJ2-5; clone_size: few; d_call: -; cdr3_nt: TGTGCCAGCAGTAGATGGGGACCGAAGGAGACCCAGTACTTC; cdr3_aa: CASSRWGPKETQYF
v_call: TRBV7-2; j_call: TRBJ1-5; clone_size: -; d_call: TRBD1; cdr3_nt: TGTGCCAGCAGCCCCAGGGGACAGAATCAGCCCCAGCATTTT; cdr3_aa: CASSPRGQNQPQHF
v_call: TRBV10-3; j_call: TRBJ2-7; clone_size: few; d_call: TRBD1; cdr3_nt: TGTGCCATCACCGAGGACAGGCGGCTCTCCTACGAGCAGTACTTC; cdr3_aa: CAITEDRRLSYEQYF
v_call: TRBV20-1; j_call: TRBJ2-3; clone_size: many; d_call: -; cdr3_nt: TGCAGTGCTAGGATCGGCACAGATACGCAGTATTTT; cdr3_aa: CSARIGTDTQYF
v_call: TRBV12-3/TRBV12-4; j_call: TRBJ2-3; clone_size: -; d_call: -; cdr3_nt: TGTGCCAGCAGGAAGAGGGGGAGAATAGATACGCAGTATTTT; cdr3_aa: CASRKRGRIDTQYF
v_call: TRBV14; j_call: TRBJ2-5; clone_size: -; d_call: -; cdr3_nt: TGTGCCAGCAGCCAAGAAAGGAAGTTGGGAGAGCAGTACTTC; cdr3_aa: CASSQERKLGEQYF
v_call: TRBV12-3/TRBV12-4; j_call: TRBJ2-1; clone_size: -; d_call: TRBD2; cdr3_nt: TGTGCCAGCACCCTCGCGGGGGGGGCGACCAATGAGCAGTTCTTC; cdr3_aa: CASTLAGGATNEQFF
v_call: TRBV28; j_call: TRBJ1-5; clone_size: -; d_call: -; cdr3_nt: TGTGCCATCCGGGCCTACAATCAGCCCCAGCATTTT; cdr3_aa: CAIRAYNQPQHF
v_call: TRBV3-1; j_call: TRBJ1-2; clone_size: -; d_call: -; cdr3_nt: TGTGCCAGCAGCCAAGGGTCAGGGGAACGCTATGGCTACACCTTC; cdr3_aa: CASSQGSGERYGYTF
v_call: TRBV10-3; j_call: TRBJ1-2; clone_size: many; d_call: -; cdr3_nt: TGTGCCATCAATCAGGGACCAGGCGTAAGCCTTGGCTACACCTTC; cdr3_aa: CAINQGPGVSLGYTF
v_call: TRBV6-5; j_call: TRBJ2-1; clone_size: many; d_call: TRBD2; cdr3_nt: TGTGCCAGCAGTTATTCGGGGGGTTCCGACAATGAGCAGTTCTTC; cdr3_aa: CASSYSGGSDNEQFF
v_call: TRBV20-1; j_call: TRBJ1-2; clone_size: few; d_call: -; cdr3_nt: TGCAGTGCTAGGGACCAAAGTCGGTACTATGGCTACACCTTC; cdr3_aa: CSARDQSRYYGYTF
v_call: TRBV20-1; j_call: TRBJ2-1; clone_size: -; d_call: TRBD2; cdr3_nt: TGCAGTGCTAGGGGACTAGCCTGGGGGGATGAGCAGTTCTTC; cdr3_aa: CSARGLAWGDEQFF
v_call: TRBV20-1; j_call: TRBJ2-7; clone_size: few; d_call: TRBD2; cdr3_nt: TGCAGTGCCCGTACGGGGGGGGAGTATTCCTACGAGCAGTACTTC; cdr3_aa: CSARTGGEYSYEQYF
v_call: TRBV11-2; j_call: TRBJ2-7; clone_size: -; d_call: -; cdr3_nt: TGTGCCAGCAGCTTAGATCGAACCGCCGAGCAGTACTTC; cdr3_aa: CASSLDRTAEQYF
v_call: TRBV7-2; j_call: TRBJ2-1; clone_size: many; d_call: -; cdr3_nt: TGTGCCAGCATCGCCTGGGCGGGTAGCTCCTACAATGAGCAGTTCTTC; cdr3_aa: CASIAWAGSSYNEQFF
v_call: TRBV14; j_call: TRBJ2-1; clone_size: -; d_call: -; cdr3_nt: TGTGCCAGCAAGATGCCATTACAGGACAATGAGCAGTTCTTC; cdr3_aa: CASKMPLQDNEQFF
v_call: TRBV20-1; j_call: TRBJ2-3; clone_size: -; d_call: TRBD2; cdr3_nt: TGCAGTTCTAGCGGGTTCACAGATACGCAGTATTTT; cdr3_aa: CSSSGFTDTQYF
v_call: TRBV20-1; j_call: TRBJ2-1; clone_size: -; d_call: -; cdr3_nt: TGCAGTGCTAGCCGACCAGAGGGCGGCTTTTACAATGAGCAGTTCTTC; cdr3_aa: CSASRPEGGFYNEQFF
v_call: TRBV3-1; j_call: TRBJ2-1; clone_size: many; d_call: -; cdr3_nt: TGTGCCAGCAGCCAAGCCGTTTTTGCGGGTAATGAGCAGTTCTTC; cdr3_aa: CASSQAVFAGNEQFF
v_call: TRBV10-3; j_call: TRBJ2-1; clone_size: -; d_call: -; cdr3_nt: TGTGCCATCAGTTCCGCCTCAGGGCAGTTCTTC; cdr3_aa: CAISSASGQFF
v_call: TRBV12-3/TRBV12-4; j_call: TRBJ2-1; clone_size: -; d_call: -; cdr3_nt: TGTGCCAGCAGTTTAAGACACCTAAATGAGCAGTTCTTC; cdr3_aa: CASSLRHLNEQFF
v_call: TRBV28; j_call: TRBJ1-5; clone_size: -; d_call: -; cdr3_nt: TGTGCCAGCAGTTCGGTTAGGGGGTATAGCAATCAGCCCCAGCATTTT; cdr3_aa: CASSSVRGYSNQPQHF
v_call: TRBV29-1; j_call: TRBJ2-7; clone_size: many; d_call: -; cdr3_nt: TGCAGCGTTGAGGGGCAGGGCCACTACGAGCAGTACTTC; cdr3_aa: CSVEGQGHYEQYF
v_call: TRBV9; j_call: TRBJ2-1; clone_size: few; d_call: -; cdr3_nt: TGTGCCAGCAGCGTGTGGATCTATGATGAGCAGTTCTTC; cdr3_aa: CASSVWIYDEQFF
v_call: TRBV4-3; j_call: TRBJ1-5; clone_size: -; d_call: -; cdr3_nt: TGCGCCAGCAGCCAAGATCGGTATAGCAATCACCCCCAGCATTTT; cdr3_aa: CASSQDRYSNHPQHF
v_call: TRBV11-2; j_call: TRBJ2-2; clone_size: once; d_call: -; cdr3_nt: TGTGCCAGCAGCTTCAGCCCGGCCACCGGGGAGCTGTTTTTT; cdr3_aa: CASSFSPATGELFF
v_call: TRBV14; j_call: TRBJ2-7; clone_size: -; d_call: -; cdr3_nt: TGTGCCTGCAGCCAAGATCCGCCATCTTCCTACGAGCAGTACTTC; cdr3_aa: CACSQDPPSSYEQYF
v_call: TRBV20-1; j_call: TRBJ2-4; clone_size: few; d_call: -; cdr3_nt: TGCAGTGCTAGAGCGCCGGTTGGTAATGAGCAGTACTTC; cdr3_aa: CSARAPVGNEQYF
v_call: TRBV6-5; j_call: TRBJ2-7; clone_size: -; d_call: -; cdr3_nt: TGTGCCAGCACCAAAATGGGATTTTCACACGAGCAGTACTTC; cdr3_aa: CASTKMGFSHEQYF
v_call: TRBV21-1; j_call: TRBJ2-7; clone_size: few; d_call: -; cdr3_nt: TGTGCCAGCAGCAAAGGGAAGGCGGGGGACAAATCCTACGAGCAGTACTTC; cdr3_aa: CASSKGKAGDKSYEQYF
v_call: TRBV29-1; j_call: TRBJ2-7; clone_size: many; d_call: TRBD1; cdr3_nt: TGCAGCGTTGAAGAACAGGGGGGCGAGCAGTACTTC; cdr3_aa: CSVEEQGGEQYF